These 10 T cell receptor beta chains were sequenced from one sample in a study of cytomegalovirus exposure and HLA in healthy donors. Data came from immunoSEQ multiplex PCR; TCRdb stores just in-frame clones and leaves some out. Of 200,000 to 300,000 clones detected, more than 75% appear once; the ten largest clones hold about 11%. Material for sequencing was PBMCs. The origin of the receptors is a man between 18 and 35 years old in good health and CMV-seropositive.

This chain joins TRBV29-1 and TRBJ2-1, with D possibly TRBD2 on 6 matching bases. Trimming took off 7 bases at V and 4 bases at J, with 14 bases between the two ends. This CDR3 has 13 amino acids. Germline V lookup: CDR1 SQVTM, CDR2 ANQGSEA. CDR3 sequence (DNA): TGCAGCGCCTTACCGGGACTTTACAATGAGCAGTTCTTC. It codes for CSALPGLYNEQFF.

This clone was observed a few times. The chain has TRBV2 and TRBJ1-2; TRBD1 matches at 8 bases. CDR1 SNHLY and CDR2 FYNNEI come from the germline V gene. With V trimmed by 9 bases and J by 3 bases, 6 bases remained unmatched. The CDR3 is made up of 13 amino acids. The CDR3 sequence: CARRQGSYYGYTF. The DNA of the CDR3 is TGTGCCAGGCGACAGGGGAGTTACTATGGCTACACCTTC. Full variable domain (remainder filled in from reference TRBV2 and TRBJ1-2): EPEVTQTPSHQVTQMGQEVILRCVPISNHLYFYWYRQILGQKVEFLVSFYNNEISEKSEIFDDQFSVERPDGSNFTLKIRSTKLEDSAMYFCARRQGSYYGYTFGSGTRLTVV.

CDR3: CASRPETDEQYF. CDR3 DNA sequence: TGTGCCAGCAGACCCGAAACGGACGAGCAGTACTTC. The chain recombines TRBV2 with TRBJ2-7; D gene uncertain. Per the germline V gene, CDR1 is SNHLY and CDR2 is FYNNEI. The CDR3 extends over 12 amino acids. Trimming left V 6 bases short and J 5 bases short, with 11 bases between.

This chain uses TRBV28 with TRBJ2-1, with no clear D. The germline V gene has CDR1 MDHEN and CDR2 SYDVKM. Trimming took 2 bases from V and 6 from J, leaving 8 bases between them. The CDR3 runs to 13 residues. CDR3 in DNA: TGTGCCAGCAGTTTACTACCCGCCAATGAGCAGTTCTTC. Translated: CASSLLPANEQFF.

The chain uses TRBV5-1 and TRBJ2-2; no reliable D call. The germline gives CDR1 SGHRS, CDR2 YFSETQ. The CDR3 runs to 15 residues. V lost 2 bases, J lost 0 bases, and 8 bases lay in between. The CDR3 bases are TGCGCCAGCAGCTTTTTCAGTTCGAACACCGGGGAGCTGTTTTTT. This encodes CASSFFSSNTGELFF.

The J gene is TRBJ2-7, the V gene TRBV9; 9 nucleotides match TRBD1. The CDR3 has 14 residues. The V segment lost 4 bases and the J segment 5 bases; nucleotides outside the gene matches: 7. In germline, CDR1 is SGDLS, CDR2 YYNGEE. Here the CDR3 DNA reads TGTGCCAGCAGCTCGGGACAGGGTCACCACGAGCAGTACTTC. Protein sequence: CASSSGQGHHEQYF.

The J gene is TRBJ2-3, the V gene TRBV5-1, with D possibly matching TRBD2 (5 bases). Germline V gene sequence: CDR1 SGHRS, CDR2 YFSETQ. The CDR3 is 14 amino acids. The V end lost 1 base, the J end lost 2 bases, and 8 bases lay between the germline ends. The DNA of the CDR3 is TGCGCCAGCAGCTTGTCGGGGATCACAGATACGCAGTATTTT. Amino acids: CASSLSGITDTQYF.

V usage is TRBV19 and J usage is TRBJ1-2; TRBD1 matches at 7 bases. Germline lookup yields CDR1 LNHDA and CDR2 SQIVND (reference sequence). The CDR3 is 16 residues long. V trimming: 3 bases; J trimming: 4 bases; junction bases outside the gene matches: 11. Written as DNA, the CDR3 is TGTGCCAGTAGTATGGGGGGGCGGGACAGCGTCTATGGCTACACCTTC. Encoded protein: CASSMGGRDSVYGYTF.

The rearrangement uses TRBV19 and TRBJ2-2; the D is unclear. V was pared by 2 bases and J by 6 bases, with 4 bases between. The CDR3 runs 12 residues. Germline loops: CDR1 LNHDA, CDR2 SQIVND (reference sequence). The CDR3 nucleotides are TGTGCCAGTAGTATATGGGCCGGGGAGCTGTTTTTT. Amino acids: CASSIWAGELFF.

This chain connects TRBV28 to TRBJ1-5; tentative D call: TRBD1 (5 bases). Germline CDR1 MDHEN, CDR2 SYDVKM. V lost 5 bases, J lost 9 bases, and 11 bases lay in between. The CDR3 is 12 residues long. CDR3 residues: CASSPRQGPQHF. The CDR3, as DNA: TGTGCCAGCAGTCCACGCCAGGGGCCCCAGCATTTT.